Below are 19 T cell receptor beta chains sequenced from a single sample in a study of blood T cell repertoires in COVID-19. The table came from immunoSEQ multiplex PCR; TCRdb's copy has only in-frame clones and leaves some out. This sample yields roughly 130,000 clones, of which 80% to 85% are seen a single time; about 8.1% belongs to the top ten. Source material: peripheral blood. All receptors come from a young man with COVID-19, enrolled during active disease.

This chain uses TRBV11-2 with TRBJ2-5, with 9 positions matching TRBD2. V was pared by 1 base and J by 1 base, with 1 base of the junction left unmatched. Germline lookup yields CDR1 SGHAT and CDR2 FQNNGV. The CDR3 is made up of 15 amino acids. CDR3 residues: CASSLGLAAQETQYF. CDR3 in DNA: TGTGCCAGCAGCTTAGGACTAGCGGCCCAAGAGACCCAGTACTTC.

The chain carries TRBV19 and TRBJ1-4, with D uncertain. Germline V CDR1 and CDR2: LNHDA, SQIVND (reference sequence). Trimming shortened V by 2 bases and J by 13 bases, and 11 bases separated the two germline ends. The CDR3 has 12 amino acids. The CDR3 loop is CASSIPYSRLFF. The CDR3 nucleotides read TGTGCCAGTAGTATACCCTACAGTCGACTGTTTTTT.

The sample holds one count of this clone. The chain uses TRBV5-4 and TRBJ2-1; D is undetermined. V lost 1 base to trimming and J lost 4 bases, with 9 bases between them. The CDR3 has 14 amino acids. From germline, CDR1 is SGHNT and CDR2 YYREEE (reference sequence). The CDR3 sequence: CASSLPGRYNEQFF. In nucleotides, the CDR3 is TGTGCCAGCAGCTTGCCCGGCAGGTACAATGAGCAGTTCTTC.

The chain joins TRBV27 to TRBJ1-6; D gene ambiguous. With 5 bases removed from V and 7 bases from J, the gap between germline ends came to 12 bases. CDR1 is MNHEY and CDR2 is SMNVEV in the germline V gene (reference sequence). CDR3 length: 14 residues. The CDR3, as DNA: TGTGCCAGCAGTCCACATGATGTGAATTCACCCCTCCACTTT. As protein: CASSPHDVNSPLHF.

This clone was seen a few times. The rearrangement uses TRBV6-1 and TRBJ1-2, with D tentatively TRBD1 (5 bases). The CDR3 is 17 residues long. The germline V gene encodes CDR1 MNHNS and CDR2 SASEGT. Trimming stripped 1 base from V and 7 bases from J, with 22 bases between. The CDR3 reads CASSEDPITGGLSGYTF. The CDR3 DNA sequence: TGTGCCAGCAGTGAAGATCCTATCACGGGGGGGTTATCTGGCTACACCTTC.

Of note for this clone: One junction end does not reproduce the germline sequence, and a read error may be involved. The chain combines TRBV7-7 with TRBJ1-5, with TRBD1 as a possible D gene (5 bases). CDR3 length equals 16 residues. Germline values: CDR1 SSHAT, CDR2 FNYEAQ (reference sequence). This chain's CDR3 is CASSPPGTLGFWPQHF. DNA for the CDR3: TGTGCTAGCAGCCCCCCCGGGACTTTGGGCTTTTGGCCCCAGCATTTT. The full variable domain, in which reference TRBV7-7 and TRBJ1-5 provide the parts outside the CDR3, is GAGVSQSPRYKVTKRGQDVTLRCDPISSHATLYWYQQALGQGPEFLTYFNYEAQPDKSGLPSDRFSAERPEGSISTLTIQRTEQRDSAMYRCASSPPGTLGFWPQHFGDGTRLSIL.

This clone has only one observation. The rearrangement links TRBV28 to TRBJ1-2, with unresolved D. There are 12 residues in the CDR3. The germline V gene encodes CDR1 MDHEN and CDR2 SYDVKM. V was clipped by 5 bases and J by 7 bases, with 11 bases between them. In DNA form, the CDR3 reads TGTGCCAGCAGTCCCCTACCGGGTGGCTACACCTTC. Its protein product is CASSPLPGGYTF.

The rearrangement links TRBV7-8 to TRBJ2-1; TRBD1 is a possible D gene (6 bases). Germline CDR1 SGHVS, CDR2 FQNEAQ. Trimming stripped 8 bases from V and 6 bases from J, with 20 bases between. This CDR3 spans 15 amino acids. CDR3 sequence (DNA): TGTGCCAGCGGGTCAAGGGGGACCCTAGGCAATGAGCAGTTCTTC. Translated, it gives CASGSRGTLGNEQFF.

V is TRBV24-1 and J is TRBJ2-7; 9 bases map to TRBD1. The CDR3 contains 18 residues. Germline assignment: CDR1 KGHDR and CDR2 SFDVKD. The ends lost 3 bases at V and 5 bases at J; junction bases unmatched: 16. CDR3 bases: TGTGCCACCAGTGATACCTCGATCGGGACAGGGAGGGTTGACGAGCAGTACTTC. Its protein is CATSDTSIGTGRVDEQYF.

V is TRBV27 and J is TRBJ2-2; 11 bases line up with TRBD1. CDR3 length: 16 residues. V lost 4 bases to trimming and J lost 5 bases; unmatched junction nucleotides: 6. Looked up from germline, CDR1 is MNHEY and CDR2 is SMNVEV (reference sequence). CDR3 in amino acids: CASSSGQGATTGELFF. The DNA of the CDR3 is TGTGCCAGCAGTTCAGGACAGGGGGCTACGACCGGGGAGCTGTTTTTT.

V gene TRBV7-2 combines with J gene TRBJ1-1; a weak D match, TRBD1 (6 bases). This CDR3 contains 19 residues. Per germline, CDR1 SGHTA and CDR2 FQGNSA. V was clipped by 2 bases and J by 4 bases, with 26 bases between them. Here the CDR3 reads CASSLWQGQRLGAPTEAFF. The CDR3 nucleotides are TGTGCCAGCAGCTTATGGCAGGGGCAGCGCCTTGGTGCTCCCACTGAAGCTTTCTTT.

The chain joins TRBV5-1 to TRBJ2-5; maybe TRBD1 (6 bases). This CDR3 contains 13 residues. Germline-derived CDR1 and CDR2 are SGHRS and YFSETQ. Trimming shortened V by 5 bases and J by 0 bases, and 8 bases separated the two germline ends. CDR3 region: CASRGGDQETQYF. As DNA, the CDR3 is TGCGCCAGCAGAGGGGGTGACCAAGAGACCCAGTACTTC.

This clone was recorded a few times. This chain uses TRBV27 with TRBJ2-4; TRBD2 agrees at 8 bases. Germline lookup yields CDR1 MNHEY and CDR2 SMNVEV (reference sequence). This CDR3 has 17 amino acids. Trimming took 6 bases from V and 1 from J; bases not matched to a gene: 11. This CDR3 is CASSPNAGGHAKNIQYF. The CDR3, as DNA: TGTGCCAGCAGCCCGAACGCGGGGGGCCACGCCAAAAACATTCAGTACTTC.

The V gene is TRBV7-8, the J gene TRBJ2-7; D is ambiguous. CDR1 SGHVS and CDR2 FQNEAQ come from the germline V gene. The germline V and J ends were trimmed by 5 bases and 2 bases, with 10 bases remaining between them. The CDR3 runs 13 residues. The CDR3 sequence is CASSRAKTYEQYF. CDR3 bases: TGTGCCAGCAGCCGGGCCAAGACCTACGAGCAGTACTTC.

This clone was observed once. The genes are TRBV20-1 and TRBJ2-3, with 7 bases matching TRBD2. The CDR3 length is 16 residues. Unmatched junction bases numbered 9, after V lost 3 bases and J lost 0 bases. Germline values: CDR1 DFQATT, CDR2 SNEGSKA (reference sequence). The CDR3 sequence is CSASSLATFSTDTQYF. CDR3 coding DNA: TGCAGTGCTAGTTCACTAGCGACCTTTAGCACAGATACGCAGTATTTT.

The chain carries TRBV30 and TRBJ2-2; possibly TRBD1 for D (6 bases). Per the germline V gene, CDR1 is GTSNPN and CDR2 is SVGIG (reference sequence). The CDR3 sequence is 15 residues long. Trimming left V 0 bases short and J 6 bases short, with 14 bases between. The chain's CDR3 is CAWSVRGRRAGELFF. CDR3 DNA sequence: TGTGCCTGGAGTGTCAGGGGACGAAGGGCCGGGGAGCTGTTTTTT.

This rearrangement joins TRBV19 to TRBJ1-5; D is perhaps TRBD1 (5 bases). V lost 7 bases to trimming and J lost 2 bases, with 21 bases between them. The CDR3 consists of 17 residues. CDR1 LNHDA and CDR2 SQIVND come from the germline V gene (reference sequence). Here the CDR3 DNA reads TGTGCCAGTAACAGCGGGGGGTCGGACTTACGCAATCAGCCCCAGCATTTT. It translates to CASNSGGSDLRNQPQHF.

This chain uses TRBV2 with TRBJ1-1; 8 bases are a match to TRBD1. The CDR3 is made up of 13 amino acids. The germline V gene encodes CDR1 SNHLY and CDR2 FYNNEI. The ends lost 3 bases at V and 9 bases at J; junction bases unmatched: 6. In DNA, the CDR3 is TGTGCCAGCAGTGAGGACAGGGAAATGAAAGCTTTCTTT. Residues: CASSEDREMKAFF.

The rearrangement links TRBV30 to TRBJ1-1; D not resolved. Between the trimmed V and J ends, which lost 8 bases and 0 bases, there was a span of 13 bases. CDR1 GTSNPN and CDR2 SVGIG come from the germline V gene (reference sequence). There are 13 residues in the CDR3. The CDR3 DNA is TGTGCCAATTCCCGGGAGATGAACACTGAAGCTTTCTTT. It is translated as CANSREMNTEAFF.